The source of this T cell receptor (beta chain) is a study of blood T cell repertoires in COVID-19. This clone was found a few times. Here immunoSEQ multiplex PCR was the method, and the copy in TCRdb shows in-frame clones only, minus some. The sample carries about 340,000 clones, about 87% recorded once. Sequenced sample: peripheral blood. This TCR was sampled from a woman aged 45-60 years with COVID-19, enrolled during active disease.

As DNA, the CDR3 is TGTGCCAGCAGCCCCGGGGGGACAGGGGATACCTATGGCTACACCTTC. Encoded protein: CASSPGGTGDTYGYTF. The rearrangement uses TRBV7-9 and TRBJ1-2, with 10 bases matching TRBD1. The CDR3 contains 16 residues. Germline lookup yields CDR1 SEHNR and CDR2 FQNEAQ (reference sequence). With V trimmed by 5 bases and J by 4 bases, 10 bases remained unmatched.